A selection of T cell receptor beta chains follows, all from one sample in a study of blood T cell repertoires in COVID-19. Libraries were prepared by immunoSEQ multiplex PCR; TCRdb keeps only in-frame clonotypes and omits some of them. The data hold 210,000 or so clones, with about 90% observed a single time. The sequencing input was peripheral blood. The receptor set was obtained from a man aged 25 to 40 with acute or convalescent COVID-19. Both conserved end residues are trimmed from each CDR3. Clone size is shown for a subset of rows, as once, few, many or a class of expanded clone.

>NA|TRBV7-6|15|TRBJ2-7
ASSSRLAGWTPYEQY
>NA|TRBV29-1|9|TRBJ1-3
SVERGNTIY
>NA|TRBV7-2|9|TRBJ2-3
ASSPANTQY
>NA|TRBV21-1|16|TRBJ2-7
ASSNPGLAGRRVYEQY
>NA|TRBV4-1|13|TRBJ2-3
ASSQVEETTDTQY
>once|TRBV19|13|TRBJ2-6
ASSIGLAGASVLT
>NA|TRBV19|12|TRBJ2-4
ASSIPSGKNIQY
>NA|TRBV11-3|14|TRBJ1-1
ASSGPAGRPDTEAF
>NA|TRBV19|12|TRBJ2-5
ASSIEKGRETQY
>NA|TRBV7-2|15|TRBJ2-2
ASSGKPGGEFTGELF
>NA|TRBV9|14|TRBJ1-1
ASSGGQGLMNTEAF
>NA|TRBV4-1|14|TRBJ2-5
ASSQAPTGNQETQY
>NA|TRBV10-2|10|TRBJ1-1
ASRDRGSEAF
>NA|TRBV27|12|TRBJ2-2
ASSYQGVHGELF
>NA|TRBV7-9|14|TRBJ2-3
ASSPLTSGSTDTQY
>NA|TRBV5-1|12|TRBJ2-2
ASSSRDTAGELF
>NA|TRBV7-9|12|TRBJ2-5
ASSTRQGSETQY
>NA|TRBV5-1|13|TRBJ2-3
ASSLVAGGPNTQY
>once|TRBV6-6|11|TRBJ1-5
ASSKPGGQPQH
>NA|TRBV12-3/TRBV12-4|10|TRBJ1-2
ASRGGAYGYT
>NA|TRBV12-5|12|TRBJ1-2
ASGLAGDNYGYT
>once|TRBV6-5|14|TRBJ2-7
ASSYRLERAAYEQY
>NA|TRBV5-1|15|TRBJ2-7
ASSRRGGQGAPYEQY
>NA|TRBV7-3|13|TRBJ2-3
ASSSRGLSTDTQY
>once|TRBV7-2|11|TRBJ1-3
ASSRRVRNTIY
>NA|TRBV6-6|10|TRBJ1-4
ASSAGGEKLF
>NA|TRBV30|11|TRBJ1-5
AWSWEGDRPQH
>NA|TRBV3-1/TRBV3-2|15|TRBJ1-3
ASSQLTGETSGNTIY
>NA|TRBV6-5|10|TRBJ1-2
ASNAAGGGYT
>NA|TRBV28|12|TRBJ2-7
ASSLWGRAYEQY
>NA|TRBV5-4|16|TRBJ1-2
ASSARRQTGITAHGYT
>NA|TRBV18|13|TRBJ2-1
ASSPRDDSYNEQF
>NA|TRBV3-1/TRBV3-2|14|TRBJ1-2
ASSQVGQGLFYGYT
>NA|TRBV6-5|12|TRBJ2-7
ASSTDRDTYEQY
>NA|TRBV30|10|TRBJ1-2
AWSSRLGGYT
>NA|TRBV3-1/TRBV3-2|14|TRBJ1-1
ASSQERYRTNTEAF
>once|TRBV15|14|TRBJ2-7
ATSTPGLAGDYEQY
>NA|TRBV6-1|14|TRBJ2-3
ASSEAWTGTSDTQY
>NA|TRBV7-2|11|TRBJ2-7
ASSSGTVYEQY
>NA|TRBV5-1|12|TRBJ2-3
ASSLTLAADTQY
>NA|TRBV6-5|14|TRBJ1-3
ASSYSWTRTGNTIY
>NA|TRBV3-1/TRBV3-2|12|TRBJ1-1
ASSQVSVNTEAF
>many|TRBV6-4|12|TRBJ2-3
ASSDGGATDTQY
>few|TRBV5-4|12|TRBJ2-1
ASSSAGAPNEQF
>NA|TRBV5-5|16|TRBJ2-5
ASSPPGLAGGRRETQY
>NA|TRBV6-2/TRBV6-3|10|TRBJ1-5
ASSQAGQPQH
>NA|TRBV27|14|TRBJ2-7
ASSAYRGGWLDEQY
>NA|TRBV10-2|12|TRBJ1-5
ASSRTGAPQPQH
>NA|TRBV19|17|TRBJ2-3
ASSIGGGVERGRLGTQY
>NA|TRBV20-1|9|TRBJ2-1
SAEKGIEQF
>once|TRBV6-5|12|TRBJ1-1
ASSLDRVNTEAF
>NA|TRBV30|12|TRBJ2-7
AWVRDRGSYEQY